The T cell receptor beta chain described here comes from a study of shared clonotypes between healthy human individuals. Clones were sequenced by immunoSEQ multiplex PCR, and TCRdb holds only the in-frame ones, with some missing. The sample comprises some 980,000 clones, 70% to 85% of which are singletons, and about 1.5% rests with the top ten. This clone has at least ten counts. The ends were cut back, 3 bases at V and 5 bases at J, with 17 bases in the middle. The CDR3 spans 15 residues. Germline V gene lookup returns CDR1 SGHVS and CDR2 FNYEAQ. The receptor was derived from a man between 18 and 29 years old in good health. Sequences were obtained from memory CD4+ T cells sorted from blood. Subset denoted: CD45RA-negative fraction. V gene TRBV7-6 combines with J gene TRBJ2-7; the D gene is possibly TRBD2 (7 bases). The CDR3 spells CASSFWGGRWNEQYF. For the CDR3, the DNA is TGTGCCAGCAGCTTCTGGGGGGGCCGTTGGAACGAGCAGTACTTC.